The 6 T cell receptor beta chains in this list originate from one sample, sequenced in a study of blood T cell repertoires in COVID-19. Sequenced by immunoSEQ multiplex PCR; TCRdb stores in-frame clones only, minus some. The table includes approximately 210,000 clones, more than 75% detected once. Sequencing input: peripheral blood. The receptors originated from a human donor in a cohort sampled during active COVID-19.

This clone was found once. The V and J genes are TRBV7-8 and TRBJ2-7; 8 bases match TRBD1. Germline V CDR1 and CDR2: SGHVS, FQNEAQ. CDR3 length: 15 amino acids. The ends lost 5 bases at V and 2 bases at J; junction bases unmatched: 8. The CDR3 DNA reads as TGTGCCAGCAGCACCCAGACAGGGGAAACCTACGAGCAGTACTTC. This codes for CASSTQTGETYEQYF.

V usage is TRBV9 and J usage is TRBJ1-3; D is ambiguous. CDR1 is SGDLS, CDR2 YYNGEE, per germline. The CDR3 is made up of 14 amino acids. The V end lost 1 base, the J end lost 1 base, and 6 bases lay between the germline ends. CDR3 residues: CASSVQVSGNTIYF. CDR3 in DNA: TGTGCCAGCAGCGTACAGGTTTCTGGAAACACCATATATTTT.

The CDR3 here is CASSFGLARDEQFF. In DNA, the CDR3 is TGTGCCAGCTCATTCGGACTAGCTCGCGATGAGCAGTTCTTC. The genes are TRBV18 and TRBJ2-1, with 8 bases lining up with TRBD2. The CDR3 is 14 residues long. V was clipped by 5 bases and J by 8 bases; unmatched bases: 8. CDR1 and CDR2 from the germline V gene are KGHSH and LQKENI. Full variable domain (remainder filled in from reference TRBV18 and TRBJ2-1): NAGVMQNPRHLVRRRGQEARLRCSPMKGHSHVYWYRQLPEEGLKFMVYLQKENIIDESGMPKERFSAEFPKEGPSILRIQQVVRGDSAAYFCASSFGLARDEQFFGPGTRLTVL.

The chain combines TRBV5-6 with TRBJ2-4; TRBD1 might be the D (6 bases). V gave up 4 bases and J gave up 5 bases, with 13 bases separating them. The CDR3 runs to 14 residues. The germline V gene encodes CDR1 SGHDT and CDR2 YYEEEE. The CDR3 spells CASSVTGPQNIQYF. The CDR3 DNA follows: TGTGCCAGCAGCGTCACAGGGCCCCAAAACATTCAGTACTTC.

The chain links TRBV19 to TRBJ2-2; 11 bases fit TRBD1. The CDR3 contains 16 residues. Looked up from germline, CDR1 is LNHDA and CDR2 is SQIVND (reference sequence). The V and J ends lost 6 bases and 8 bases, in that order; junction bases with no gene match: 11. CDR3 bases: TGTGCCAGTAGCCCCCGGGACAGGGGGATTGGTGGGGAGCTGTTTTTT. This gives the protein CASSPRDRGIGGELFF.

This rearrangement joins TRBV19 to TRBJ1-2; a possible D gene is TRBD1 (6 bases). This CDR3 comprises 13 residues. Germline loops: CDR1 LNHDA, CDR2 SQIVND (reference sequence). The V end lost 4 bases, the J end lost 3 bases, and 9 bases lay between the germline ends. CDR3 loop: CASSRQEYYGYTF. The CDR3 bases are TGTGCCAGTAGTAGACAGGAATACTATGGCTACACCTTC. The complete variable domain, with remaining parts taken from reference TRBV19 and TRBJ1-2, reads DGGITQSPKYLFRKEGQNVTLSCEQNLNHDAMYWYRQDPGQGLRLIYYSQIVNDFQKGDIAEGYSVSREKKESFPLTVTSAQKNPTAFYLCASSRQEYYGYTFGSGTRLTVV.